This T cell receptor (beta chain) was recovered during a study of Ad26.COV2.S vaccination and SARS-CoV-2 variants. Across the whole study: Donor was assigned to the Ad26.COV2.S arm of trial COV1001. In the study, Ad26.COV2.S was injected intramuscularly once, or twice 56 days apart. Study results and caveats: A substantial breadth of spike-specific CD8+ and CD4+ T cell responses after vaccination has been reported.

Sequencing used immunoSEQ multiplex PCR; TCRdb keeps in-frame clones, though not all of them. The sample records about 400,000 clones, approximately 91% being singletons. About this clone itself: Its antigen remains unidentified.

Treatment in this sample: roughly 20 received Ad26.COV2.S at low or high dose, single or two shots; roughly five received placebo; per-sample allocation not given. Samples were taken on day 63 after the first vaccine or placebo injection. An Ad26 vector was used to express Wuhan-strain SARS-CoV-2 spike as the vaccine. Germline V CDR1 and CDR2: MNHEY, SVGEGT. The germline V and J ends were trimmed by 5 bases and 7 bases, with 11 bases remaining between them. This CDR3 is built from 12 residues. The rearrangement uses TRBV6-2 or TRBV6-3 and TRBJ1-1, with D maybe TRBD1 (6 bases). This TCR was sampled from a person between 18 and 60 years old who received the Ad26.COV2.S COVID-19 vaccine or a placebo. Here the sequenced sample was peripheral blood, taken in a trial of Ad26.COV2.S vaccine versus placebo. For the CDR3, the DNA is TGTGCCAGCAGTAATCCGACAGGTGAAGCTTTCTTT. Encoded protein: CASSNPTGEAFF.